The T cell receptor (beta chain) described here comes from a study of shared clonotypes between healthy human individuals. Study-wide results and limits: Of the naive CD4 clonotypes, roughly 5.5% were shared across several donors.

As to this clone: Antigen unknown.

V was clipped by 4 bases and J by 4 bases, with 11 bases between them. Germline CDR1 is SGHKS and CDR2 is YYEKEE (reference sequence). The CDR3 is made up of 13 amino acids. Naivety among CD8 cells was defined by CD45RO negativity and positive CCR7 selection, thereby excluding terminally differentiated effector memory CD45RA+ cells. The healthy adult donors were HIV-negative and reported no recent acute infections or vaccinations. In the sorted-subset replicate PCRs, 200 ng DNA, 30,000 or so T cell genomes, was used. Clones were read by immunoSEQ multiplex PCR, and TCRdb kept only the in-frame ones, dropping some. Among 700,000 to 950,000 clones listed, approximately 97% were seen once.

The sample was naive CD8+ T cells sorted from blood. The chain recombines TRBV5-5 with TRBJ2-5; D perhaps matches TRBD2 (5 bases). The clonotype comes from a young man in good health. The CDR3 loop is CASSRPGGETQYF. The CDR3 nucleotides read TGTGCCAGCAGCCGCCCAGGAGGAGAGACCCAGTACTTC.